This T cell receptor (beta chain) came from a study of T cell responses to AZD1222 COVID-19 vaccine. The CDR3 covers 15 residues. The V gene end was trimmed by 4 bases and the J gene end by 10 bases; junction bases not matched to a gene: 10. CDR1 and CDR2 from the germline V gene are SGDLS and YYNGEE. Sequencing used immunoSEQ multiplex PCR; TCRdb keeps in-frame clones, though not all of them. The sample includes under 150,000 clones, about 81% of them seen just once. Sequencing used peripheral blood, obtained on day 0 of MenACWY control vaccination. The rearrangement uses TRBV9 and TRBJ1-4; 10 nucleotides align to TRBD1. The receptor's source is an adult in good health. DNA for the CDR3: TGTGCCAGCAGCAGAGGGGACAGGGGAATTGGAAAACTGTTTTTT. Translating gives CASSRGDRGIGKLFF.